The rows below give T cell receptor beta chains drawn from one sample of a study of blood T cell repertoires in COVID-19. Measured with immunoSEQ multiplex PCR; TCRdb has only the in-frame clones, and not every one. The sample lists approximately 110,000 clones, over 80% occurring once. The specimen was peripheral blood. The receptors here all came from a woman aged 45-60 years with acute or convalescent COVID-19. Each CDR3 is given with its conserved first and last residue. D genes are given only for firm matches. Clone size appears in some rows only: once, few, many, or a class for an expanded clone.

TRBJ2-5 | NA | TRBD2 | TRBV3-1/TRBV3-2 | CASSQVAGVQETQYF | TGTGCCAGCAGCCAAGTGGCGGGGGTACAAGAGACCCAGTACTTC
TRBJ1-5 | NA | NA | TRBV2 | CASSPMQGRGNQPQHF | TGTGCCAGCAGCCCTATGCAGGGAAGGGGGAATCAGCCCCAGCATTTT
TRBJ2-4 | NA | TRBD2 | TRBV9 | CASSVGLAVNIQYF | TGTGCCAGCAGCGTCGGGCTAGCGGTAAACATTCAGTACTTC
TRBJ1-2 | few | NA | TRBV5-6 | CASSLDRDRYTF | TGTGCCAGCAGCTTGGACAGGGATCGCTACACCTTC
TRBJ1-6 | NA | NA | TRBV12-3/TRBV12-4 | CASSRTGTPLHF | TGTGCCAGCAGTCGAACGGGGACACCCCTCCACTTT
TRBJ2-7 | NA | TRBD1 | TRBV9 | CASSAGQRGSYEQYF | TGTGCCAGCAGCGCGGGACAGAGGGGTTCCTACGAGCAGTACTTC
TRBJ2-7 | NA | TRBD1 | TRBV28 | CASSRGQGYEQYF | TGTGCCAGCAGTCGTGGACAGGGTTACGAGCAGTACTTC
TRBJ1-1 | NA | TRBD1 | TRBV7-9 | CASSPGQGSTEAFF | TGTGCCAGCAGCCCAGGACAGGGATCGACTGAAGCTTTCTTT
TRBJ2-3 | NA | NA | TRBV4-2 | CASSQGGGRTDTQYF | TGTGCCAGCAGCCAAGGGGGCGGAAGGACAGATACGCAGTATTTT
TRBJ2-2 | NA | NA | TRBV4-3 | CASSQDGSNGELFF | TGCGCCAGCAGCCAAGACGGGAGTAACGGGGAGCTGTTTTTT
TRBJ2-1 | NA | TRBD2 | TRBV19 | CARLTSGGNNEQFF | TGTGCCAGACTTACTAGCGGGGGTAACAATGAGCAGTTCTTC
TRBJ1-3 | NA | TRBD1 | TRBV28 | CASSRQGQGAGNTIYF | TGTGCCAGCAGTCGTCAGGGACAGGGGGCTGGAAACACCATATATTTT
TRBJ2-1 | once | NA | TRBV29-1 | CIVDSPNEQFF | TGCATTGTGGACAGTCCGAATGAGCAGTTCTTC
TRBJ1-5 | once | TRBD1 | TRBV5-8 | CASSWGQGNQPQHF | TGTGCCAGCAGCTGGGGACAGGGCAATCAGCCCCAGCATTTT
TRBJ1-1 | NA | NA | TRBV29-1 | CSVEVRVGTEAFF | TGCAGCGTTGAAGTCAGGGTAGGGACTGAAGCTTTCTTT
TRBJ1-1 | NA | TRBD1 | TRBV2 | CASRAPGQGNTEAFF | TGTGCCAGCAGAGCCCCGGGACAGGGAAACACTGAAGCTTTCTTT
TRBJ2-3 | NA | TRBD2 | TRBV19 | CASSDGEGYFSDTQYF | TGTGCCAGTAGCGACGGGGAGGGCTATTTCTCAGATACGCAGTATTTT
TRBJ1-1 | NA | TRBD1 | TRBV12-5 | CASGPDRANTEAFF | TGTGCTAGTGGCCCCGACAGGGCGAACACTGAAGCTTTCTTT
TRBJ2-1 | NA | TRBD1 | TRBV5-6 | CASSFRDRGLGEQFF | TGTGCCAGCAGCTTCCGGGACAGGGGGCTGGGTGAGCAGTTCTTC
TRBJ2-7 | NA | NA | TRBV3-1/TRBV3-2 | CASSPLGVYEQYF | TGTGCCAGCAGCCCTCTAGGAGTGTACGAGCAGTACTTC
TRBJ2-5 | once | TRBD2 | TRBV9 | CASSVGGSGSRETQYF | TGTGCCAGCAGCGTAGGAGGTAGCGGGAGTCGAGAGACCCAGTACTTC
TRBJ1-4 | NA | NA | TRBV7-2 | CASSPTSNVAEKLFF | TGTGCCAGCAGCCCGACTTCAAACGTGGCGGAAAAACTGTTTTTT
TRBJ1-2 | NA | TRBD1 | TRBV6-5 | CASSPKGTGLYGYTF | TGTGCCAGCAGTCCCAAAGGGACAGGGCTCTATGGCTACACCTTC
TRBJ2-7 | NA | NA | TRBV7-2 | CASGPSNSYEQYF | TGTGCCAGCGGGCCGAGTAACTCCTACGAGCAGTACTTC
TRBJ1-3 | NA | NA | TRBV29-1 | CSVKRRLSGNTIYF | TGCAGCGTTAAAAGGAGGCTCTCTGGAAACACCATATATTTT
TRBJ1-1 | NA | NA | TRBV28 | CASSYNVWGEVNTEAFF | TGTGCCAGCAGCTATAATGTGTGGGGGGAGGTGAACACTGAAGCTTTCTTT
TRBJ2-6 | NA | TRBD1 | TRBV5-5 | CASSLVSRGRSGANVLTF | TGTGCCAGCAGCTTGGTATCCAGGGGGCGGTCTGGGGCCAACGTCCTGACTTTC
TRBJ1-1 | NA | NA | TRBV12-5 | CASGWNTEAFF | TGTGCTAGTGGCTGGAACACTGAAGCTTTCTTT
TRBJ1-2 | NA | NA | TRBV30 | CAWNRGGRGYTF | TGTGCCTGGAATCGGGGTGGCCGTGGCTACACCTTC
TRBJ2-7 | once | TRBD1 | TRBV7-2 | CASSLTGGLYEQYF | TGTGCCAGCAGCTTGACAGGGGGCTTGTACGAGCAGTACTTC
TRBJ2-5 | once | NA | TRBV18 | CASSQLSGETQYF | TGTGCCAGCTCACAACTTTCCGGAGAGACCCAGTACTTC
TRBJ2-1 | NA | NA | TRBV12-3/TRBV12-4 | CASSSVSNEQFF | TGTGCCAGCAGTTCCGTGAGCAATGAGCAGTTCTTC
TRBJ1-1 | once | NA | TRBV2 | CASSASGAGTEAFF | TGTGCCAGCAGTGCCTCCGGGGCGGGGACTGAAGCTTTCTTT
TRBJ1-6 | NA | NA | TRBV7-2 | CASSLGRQLYNSPLHF | TGTGCCAGCAGCTTAGGGAGACAGCTCTATAATTCACCCCTCCACTTT
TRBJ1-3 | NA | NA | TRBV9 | CASSASTVPYLDF | TGTGCCAGCAGCGCCTCGACAGTTCCCTACCTTGATTTT
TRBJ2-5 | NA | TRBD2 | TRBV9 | CASSVTSGGPRETQYF | TGTGCCAGCAGCGTAACTAGCGGGGGTCCCCGGGAGACCCAGTACTTC
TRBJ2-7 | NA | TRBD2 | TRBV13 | CASSQSGVRYF | TGTGCCAGCAGCCAGAGCGGGGTGCGGTACTTC
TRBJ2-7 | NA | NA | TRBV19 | CASSAEGSGVPYEQYF | TGTGCCAGTAGTGCAGAGGGGTCAGGGGTCCCCTACGAGCAGTACTTC
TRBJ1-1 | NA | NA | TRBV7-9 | CASSLSAGTEAFF | TGTGCCAGCAGCTTAAGTGCAGGCACTGAAGCTTTCTTT
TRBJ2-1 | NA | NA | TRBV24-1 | CATSDLDSPDEQFF | TGTGCCACCAGTGACCTCGACAGTCCGGATGAGCAGTTCTTC
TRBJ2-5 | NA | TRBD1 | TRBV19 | CASSNPTGSETQYF | TGTGCCAGTAGTAATCCGACAGGGTCGGAGACCCAGTACTTC
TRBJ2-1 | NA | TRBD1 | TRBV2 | CASSFDRVNEQFF | TGTGCCAGCAGTTTTGACAGGGTCAATGAGCAGTTCTTC
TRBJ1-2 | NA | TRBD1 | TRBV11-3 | CASSSGTEGANYGYTF | TGTGCCAGCAGCTCAGGGACAGAGGGGGCTAACTATGGCTACACCTTC
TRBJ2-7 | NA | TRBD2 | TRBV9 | CASSSSGSQRTYEQYF | TGTGCCAGCAGCTCTAGCGGGAGTCAAAGGACCTACGAGCAGTACTTC
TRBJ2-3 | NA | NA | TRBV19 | CASSPRAGAPTDTQYF | TGTGCCAGTAGTCCCCGCGCGGGGGCCCCCACAGATACGCAGTATTTT